This TCR beta chain was found in a study of blood T cell repertoires in COVID-19. The germline V gene encodes CDR1 MDHEN and CDR2 SYDVKM. J gave up 1 base and V 5 bases, and 10 bases lay outside the gene matches. CDR3 size: 16 residues. TCRdb's copy holds only in-frame clones and misses some; the assay was immunoSEQ multiplex PCR. Here the sample spans 250,000 to 300,000 clones, approximately 89% being singletons. Sequences were obtained from PBMCs or T cells enriched from blood (not recorded which). The receptor's source is a woman aged 55-75 years who had recovered from COVID-19. The rearrangement uses TRBV28 and TRBJ1-2; 7 bases are a match to TRBD1. CDR3 in DNA: TGTGCCAGCAGTCCCCCCGGACAGGCTATTAACTATGGCTACACCTTC. Encoded protein: CASSPPGQAINYGYTF.